This T cell receptor beta chain was profiled in a study of shared clonotypes between healthy human individuals. This CDR3 region has 14 residues. V was clipped by 4 bases and J by 3 bases, with 15 bases between them. In germline, CDR1 is GTSNPN, CDR2 SVGIG (reference sequence). As processed by the authors: Because ImmunoSEQ provided only junction sequences with no quality scores, the filtering differed. The repertoire was sequenced with immunoSEQ multiplex PCR; TCRdb's copy has only in-frame clones and lacks some. V, J and clone size were drawn from that table, and D and trimming were deduced from the DNA. The sample holds approximately 480,000 clones, 60% to 80% seen once.

The clonotype comes from a woman in her thirties or forties in good health. Some clones in this sample may be carry-over from other donors' samples. The genes are TRBV30 and TRBJ2-5; D possibly uses TRBD1 or TRBD2 (5 bases each). The sequenced sample consisted of PBMCs. CDR3 residues: CAWTSWGMEETQYF. The DNA for the CDR3 is TGTGCCTGGACCTCATGGGGGATGGAAGAGACCCAGTACTTC. Variable domain in full (rest from reference TRBV30 and TRBJ2-5): SQTIHQWPATLVQPVGSPLSLECTVEGTSNPNLYWYRQAAGRGLQLLFYSVGIGQISSEVPQNLSASRPQDRQFILSSKKLLLSDSGFYLCAWTSWGMEETQYFGPGTRLLVL.